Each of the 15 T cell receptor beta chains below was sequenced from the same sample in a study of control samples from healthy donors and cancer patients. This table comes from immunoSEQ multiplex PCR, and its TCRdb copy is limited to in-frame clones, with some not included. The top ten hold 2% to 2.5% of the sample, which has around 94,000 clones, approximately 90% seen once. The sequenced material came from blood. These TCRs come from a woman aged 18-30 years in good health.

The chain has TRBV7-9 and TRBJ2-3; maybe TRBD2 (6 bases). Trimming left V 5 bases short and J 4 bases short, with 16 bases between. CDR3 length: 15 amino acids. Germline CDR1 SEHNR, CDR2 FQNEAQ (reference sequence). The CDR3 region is CASSKTRSAADTQYF. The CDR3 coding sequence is TGTGCCAGCAGCAAGACTAGGTCCGCGGCAGATACGCAGTATTTT.

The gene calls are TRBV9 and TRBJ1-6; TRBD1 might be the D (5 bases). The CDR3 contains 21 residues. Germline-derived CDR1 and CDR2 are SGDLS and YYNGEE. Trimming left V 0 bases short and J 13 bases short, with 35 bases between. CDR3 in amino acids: CASSVALLPGTANPPSAPLHF. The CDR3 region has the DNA TGTGCCAGCAGCGTAGCCCTTCTTCCCGGGACGGCGAACCCACCGTCGGCGCCCCTCCACTTT.

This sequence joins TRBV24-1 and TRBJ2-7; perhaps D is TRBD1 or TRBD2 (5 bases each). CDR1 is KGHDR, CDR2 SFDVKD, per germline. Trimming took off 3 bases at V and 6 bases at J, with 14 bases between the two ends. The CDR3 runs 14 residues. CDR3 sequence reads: CATSDPGFGGEQYF. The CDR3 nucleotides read TGTGCCACCAGTGATCCAGGTTTTGGGGGCGAGCAGTACTTC.

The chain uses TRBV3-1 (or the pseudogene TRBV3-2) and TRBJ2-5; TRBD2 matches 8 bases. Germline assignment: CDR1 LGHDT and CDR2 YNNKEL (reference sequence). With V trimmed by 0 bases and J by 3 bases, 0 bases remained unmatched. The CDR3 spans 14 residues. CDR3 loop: CASSQELAEETQYF. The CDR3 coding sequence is TGTGCCAGCAGCCAAGAACTAGCGGAAGAGACCCAGTACTTC.

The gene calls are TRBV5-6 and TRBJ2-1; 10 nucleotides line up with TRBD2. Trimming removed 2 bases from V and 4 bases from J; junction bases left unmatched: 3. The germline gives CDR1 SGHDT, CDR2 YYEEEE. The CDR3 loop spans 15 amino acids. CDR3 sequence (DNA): TGTGCCAGCAGCTTAGGACTAGCGGATTACAATGAGCAGTTCTTC. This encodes CASSLGLADYNEQFF.

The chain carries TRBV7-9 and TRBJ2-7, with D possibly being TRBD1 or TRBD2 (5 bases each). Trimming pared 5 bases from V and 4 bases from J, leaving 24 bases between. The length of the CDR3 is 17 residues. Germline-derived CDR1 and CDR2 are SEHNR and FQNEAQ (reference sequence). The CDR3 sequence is CASSAEGPTTRRYEQYF. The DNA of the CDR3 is TGTGCCAGCAGCGCCGAGGGACCCACGACCAGGAGATACGAGCAGTACTTC.

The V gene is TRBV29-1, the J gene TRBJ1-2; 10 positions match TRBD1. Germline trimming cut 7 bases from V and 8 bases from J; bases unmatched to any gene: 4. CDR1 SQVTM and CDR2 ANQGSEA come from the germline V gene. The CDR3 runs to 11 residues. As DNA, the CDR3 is TGCAGCGCAGGACAGGGGGGCGGCTACACCTTC. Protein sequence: CSAGQGGGYTF.

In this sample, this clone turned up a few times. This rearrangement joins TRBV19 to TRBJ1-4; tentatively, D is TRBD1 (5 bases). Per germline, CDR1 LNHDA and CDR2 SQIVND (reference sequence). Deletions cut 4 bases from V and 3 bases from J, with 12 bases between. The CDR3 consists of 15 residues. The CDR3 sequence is CASSTRESANEKLFF. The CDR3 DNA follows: TGTGCCAGTAGTACCAGGGAGTCCGCTAATGAAAAACTGTTTTTT.

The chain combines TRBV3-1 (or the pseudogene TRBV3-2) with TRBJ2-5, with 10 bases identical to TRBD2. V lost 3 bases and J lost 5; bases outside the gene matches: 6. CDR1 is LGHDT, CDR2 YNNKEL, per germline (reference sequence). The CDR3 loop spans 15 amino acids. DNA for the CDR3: TGTGCCAGCAGCCATCGCAAGACTAGCGGGGAGACCCAGTACTTC. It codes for CASSHRKTSGETQYF.

The CDR3 here is CASRPSWGSYTDTQYF. CDR3 nucleotide sequence: TGTGCCAGTAGGCCTAGCTGGGGGTCTTACACAGATACGCAGTATTTT. This chain links TRBV3-1 (or the pseudogene TRBV3-2) with TRBJ2-3, with D perhaps assigned TRBD1 or TRBD2 (5 bases each). Germline V gene sequence: CDR1 LGHDT, CDR2 YNNKEL (reference sequence). This CDR3 is built from 16 residues. V gave up 9 bases and J gave up 2 bases, with 21 bases separating them.

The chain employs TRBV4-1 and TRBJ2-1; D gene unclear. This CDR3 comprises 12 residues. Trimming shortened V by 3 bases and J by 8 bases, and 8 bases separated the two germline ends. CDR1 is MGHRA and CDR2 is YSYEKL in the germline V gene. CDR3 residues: CASSQFNDEQFF. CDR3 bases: TGCGCCAGCAGCCAGTTCAACGATGAGCAGTTCTTC.

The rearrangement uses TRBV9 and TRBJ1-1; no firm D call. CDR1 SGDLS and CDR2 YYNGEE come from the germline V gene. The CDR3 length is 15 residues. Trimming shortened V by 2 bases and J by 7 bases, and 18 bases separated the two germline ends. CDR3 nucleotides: TGTGCCAGCAGCGTTGGGAGTACCTTGTTCGGTGAAGCTTTCTTT. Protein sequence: CASSVGSTLFGEAFF.

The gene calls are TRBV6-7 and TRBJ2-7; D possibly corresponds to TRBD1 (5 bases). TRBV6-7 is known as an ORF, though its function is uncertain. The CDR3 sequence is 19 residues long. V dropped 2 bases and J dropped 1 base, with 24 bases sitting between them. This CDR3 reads CASSYAPSTANYTSYEQYF. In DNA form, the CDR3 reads TGTGCCAGCAGTTACGCCCCATCGACAGCAAACTACACTTCCTACGAGCAGTACTTC.

CDR3 loop: CALGGSSYNSPLHF. CDR3 nucleotides: TGTGCGCTAGGAGGAAGCTCCTATAATTCACCCCTCCACTTT. The genes are TRBV30 and TRBJ1-6; D call uncertain. Germline V lookup: CDR1 GTSNPN, CDR2 SVGIG (reference sequence). The CDR3 is 14 residues long.

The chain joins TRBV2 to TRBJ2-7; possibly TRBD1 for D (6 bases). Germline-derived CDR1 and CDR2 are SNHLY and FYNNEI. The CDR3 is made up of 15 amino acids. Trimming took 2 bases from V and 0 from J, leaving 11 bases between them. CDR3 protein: CASSELQGYSYEQYF. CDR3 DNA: TGTGCCAGCAGTGAACTACAGGGATACTCCTACGAGCAGTACTTC.